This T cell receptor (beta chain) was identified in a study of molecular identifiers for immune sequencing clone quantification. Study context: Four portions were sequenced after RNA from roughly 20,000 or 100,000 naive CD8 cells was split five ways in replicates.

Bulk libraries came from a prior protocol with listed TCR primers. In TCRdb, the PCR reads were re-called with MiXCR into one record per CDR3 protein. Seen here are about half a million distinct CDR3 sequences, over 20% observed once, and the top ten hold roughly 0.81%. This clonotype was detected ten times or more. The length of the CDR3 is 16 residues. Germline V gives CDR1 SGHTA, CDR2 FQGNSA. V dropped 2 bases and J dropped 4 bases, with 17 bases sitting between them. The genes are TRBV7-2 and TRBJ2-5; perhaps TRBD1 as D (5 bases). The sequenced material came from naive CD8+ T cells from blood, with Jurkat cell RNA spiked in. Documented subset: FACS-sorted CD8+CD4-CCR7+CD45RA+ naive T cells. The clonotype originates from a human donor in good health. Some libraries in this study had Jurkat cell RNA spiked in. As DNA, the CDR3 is TGTGCCAGCAGCTTACCGAGACAGTCACCCGGAGAGACCCAGTACTTC. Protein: CASSLPRQSPGETQYF.